The table lists the clone carrying this T cell receptor (beta chain) with a few counts. Its antigen is undetermined. TCRdb reprocessed the 5' RACE reads via MiXCR and lists one record per CDR3 protein. The sample has over 400,000 distinct CDR3 sequences, approximately 26% seen once; the top ten hold approximately 1%. The sample is drawn from a study of CD8 T cells in ankylosing spondylitis. Study-wide results and limits: Characteristic, it appeared, of ankylosing spondylitis blood was a TCR beta motif of seven or eight highly homologous variants.

The CDR3 runs 15 residues. Germline assignment: CDR1 SGHAT and CDR2 FQNNGV. V lost 2 bases to trimming and J lost 8 bases, with 15 bases between them. Sequenced: blood, either unsorted or a sorted T cell fraction (not recorded which). The source is a male donor with ankylosing spondylitis. This chain links TRBV11-2 with TRBJ2-2, with D tentatively TRBD1 or TRBD2 (5 bases each). This chain's CDR3 is CASSLWTGPLGELFF. The CDR3 region has the DNA TGTGCCAGCAGCTTATGGACGGGACCTTTGGGGGAGCTGTTTTTT. Together with reference TRBV11-2 and TRBJ2-2, the CDR3 gives the full variable domain: EAGVAQSPRYKIIEKRQSVAFWCNPISGHATLYWYQQILGQGPKLLIQFQNNGVVDDSQLPKDRFSAERLKGVDSTLKIQPAKLEDSAVYLCASSLWTGPLGELFFGEGSRLTVL.